Below, one TCR beta chain is given with its context. What it binds is unknown. The library put unique molecular identifiers onto individual cDNA molecules. Each CDR3 protein gets one entry after TCRdb re-called the RACE reads with MiXCR. This table has some 90,000 distinct CDR3 sequences, just under 9% appearing once. Germline CDR1 reads MRHNA; CDR2 reads SNTAGT. With 4 bases removed from V and 8 bases from J, the gap between germline ends came to 12 bases. The CDR3 loop spans 14 amino acids. This sample is part of a study of human T cells and chemical hapten exposure. The study, taken as a whole, reports: TCRs above 1 in 1000 frequency did not change with DPC sensitization.

Described time point: healthy volunteer bleed at 2 weeks. Extraction of total RNA was performed on unfractionated whole blood. Sequenced: whole blood. This chain joins TRBV6-4 and TRBJ1-6; D uncertain. This receptor was identified in a female donor in good health. Some clones in this sample may be carry-over from other donors' samples. The CDR3 spells CASSAGRGDSPLHF. As DNA, the CDR3 is TGTGCCAGCAGTGCCGGGCGCGGGGATTCACCCCTCCACTTT.